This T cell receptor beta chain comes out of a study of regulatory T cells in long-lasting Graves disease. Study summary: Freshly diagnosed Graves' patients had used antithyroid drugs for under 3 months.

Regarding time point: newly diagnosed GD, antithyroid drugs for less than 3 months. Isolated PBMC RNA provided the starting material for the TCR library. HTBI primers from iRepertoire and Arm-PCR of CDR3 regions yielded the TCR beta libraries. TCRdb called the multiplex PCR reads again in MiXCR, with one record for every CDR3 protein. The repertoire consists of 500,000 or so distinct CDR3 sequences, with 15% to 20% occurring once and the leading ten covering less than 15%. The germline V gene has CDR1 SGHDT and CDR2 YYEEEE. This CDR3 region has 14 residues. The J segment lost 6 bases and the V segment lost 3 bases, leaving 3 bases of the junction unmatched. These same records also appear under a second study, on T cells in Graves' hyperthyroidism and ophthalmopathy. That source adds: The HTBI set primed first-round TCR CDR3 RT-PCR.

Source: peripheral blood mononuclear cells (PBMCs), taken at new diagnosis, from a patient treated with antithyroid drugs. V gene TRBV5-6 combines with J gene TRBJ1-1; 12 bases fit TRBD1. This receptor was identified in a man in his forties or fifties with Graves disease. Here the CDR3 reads CASSWDRGQAEAFF. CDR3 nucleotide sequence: TGTGCCAGCAGCTGGGACAGGGGGCAGGCTGAAGCTTTCTTT.